The 17 T cell receptor beta chains below come from one sample, sequenced in a study of cytomegalovirus exposure and HLA in healthy donors. A multiplex PCR was run with 60 Vbeta primers and 13 Jbeta primers. The protocol was immunoSEQ multiplex PCR, while the TCRdb copy is restricted to in-frame clones and leaves out a portion. The repertoire includes 100,000 to 150,000 clones, around three quarters of them detected once, and about 3.3% sits in the top ten. The specimen sequenced was PBMCs. These TCRs come from a male donor in good health and CMV-seronegative.

On this clone: At one boundary the junction diverges from the germline segment, which might be a read error. The chain is built from TRBV28 and TRBJ2-4, with 7 nucleotides matching TRBD1. Germline assignment: CDR1 MDHEN and CDR2 SYDVKM. The CDR3 has 13 amino acids. The CDR3 coding sequence is TGTGCCAGCAGTGGGCAGGGGGAAAACAGTCAGTACTTC. Translated: CASSGQGENSQYF.

V and J are TRBV5-1 and TRBJ2-3, with 10 bases lining up with TRBD2. The V and J ends lost 0 bases and 4 bases, in that order; junction bases with no gene match: 5. The germline V gene encodes CDR1 SGHRS and CDR2 YFSETQ. The CDR3 totals 16 residues. CDR3 nucleotides: TGCGCCAGCAGCTTGGGTCTAGCGGGAGTTTCAGATACGCAGTATTTT. It yields the protein CASSLGLAGVSDTQYF.

The chain employs TRBV10-2 and TRBJ1-5; possible D gene TRBD1, 6 bases. This CDR3 region has 16 residues. Germline V CDR1 and CDR2: WSHSY, SAAADI. The V end was cut by 4 bases, the J end by 2 bases, with 15 bases between. CDR3 DNA: TGCGCCAGCAGTGCCAATACAGGGTCCGGCAATCAGCCCCAGCATTTT. Translation gives CASSANTGSGNQPQHF.

The chain is built from TRBV5-5 and TRBJ1-1, with D possibly matching TRBD1 (5 bases). The CDR3 totals 15 residues. V was cut by 4 bases and J by 3 bases, with 16 bases left in between. Germline CDR1 SGHKS, CDR2 YYEKEE (reference sequence). CDR3 amino acids: CASSGRVQGYTEAFF. In DNA, the CDR3 is TGTGCCAGCAGCGGGAGGGTTCAGGGTTACACTGAAGCTTTCTTT.

The V call is TRBV10-3, the J call TRBJ2-3; no clear D gene. The length of the CDR3 is 14 residues. Germline CDR1 and CDR2: ENHRY and SYGVKD. Trimming took 0 bases from V and 3 from J, leaving 7 bases between them. The CDR3 sequence is CAISESIGTDTQYF. In DNA form, the CDR3 reads TGTGCCATCAGTGAGTCGATCGGGACAGATACGCAGTATTTT.

Comments on this clone: The same CDR3 arises from other DNA sequences in this sample as well. This sequence joins TRBV30 and TRBJ2-2; 10 positions match TRBD2. CDR3 length: 14 residues. Germline CDR1 GTSNPN, CDR2 SVGIG (reference sequence). Trimming removed 3 bases from V and 4 bases from J; junction bases left unmatched: 2. The CDR3 loop is CAWSLAGGTGELFF. The CDR3 DNA reads TGTGCCTGGAGCTTAGCGGGGGGCACCGGGGAGCTGTTTTTT. Using reference TRBV30 and TRBJ2-2 for the parts outside the CDR3, the full variable domain is SQTIHQWPATLVQPVGSPLSLECTVEGTSNPNLYWYRQAAGRGLQLLFYSVGIGQISSEVPQNLSASRPQDRQFILSSKKLLLSDSGFYLCAWSLAGGTGELFFGEGSRLTVL.

The chain uses TRBV21-1 and TRBJ1-5; TRBD1, the D gene given by the table, was not confirmed from the DNA. TRBV21-1 corresponds to a pseudogene. This CDR3 spans 17 amino acids. CDR3 DNA: TGTGCCAGCAGCAAACCCCGGGACAGGGGTTGCAATCAGCCCCAGCATTTT. Translating it yields CASSKPRDRGCNQPQHF.

V is TRBV5-1 and J is TRBJ2-5; D may be TRBD1 (6 bases). The CDR3 has 13 residues. The V gene lost 4 bases and the J gene lost 7 bases, with 14 bases spanning the gap. In germline, CDR1 is SGHRS, CDR2 YFSETQ. The CDR3 nucleotides are TGCGCCAGCAGCACAACAGGGTTAGTGACCCAGTACTTC. Its protein is CASSTTGLVTQYF.

In this sample, this clone turned up a few times. Germline and junction disagree at one end, which may indicate a read error. J is TRBJ1-2 and V is TRBV19; perhaps TRBD1 as D (6 bases). The CDR3 totals 15 residues. Looked up from germline, CDR1 is LNHDA and CDR2 is SQIVND (reference sequence). CDR3 residues: CASRMRTAKGYGYTF. The CDR3, as DNA: TGTGCCAGTCGTATGAGGACAGCTAAGGGATATGGCTACACCTTC. The entire variable domain, with the rest obtained from reference TRBV19 and TRBJ1-2, is as follows: DGGITQSPKYLFRKEGQNVTLSCEQNLNHDAMYWYRQDPGQGLRLIYYSQIVNDFQKGDIAEGYSVSREKKESFPLTVTSAQKNPTAFYLCASRMRTAKGYGYTFGSGTRLTVV.

The chain couples TRBV9 to TRBJ2-3; 10 nucleotides line up with TRBD2. The germline V gene has CDR1 SGDLS and CDR2 YYNGEE. The CDR3 extends over 15 amino acids. V was pared by 1 base and J by 2 bases, with 1 base of the junction left unmatched. This chain's CDR3 is CASSVLAGVTDTQYF. In nucleotides, the CDR3 is TGTGCCAGCAGCGTACTAGCGGGGGTCACAGATACGCAGTATTTT.

This sequence joins TRBV18 and TRBJ2-5; unclear D gene. The end of the DNA is better explained by TRBJ2-7, so the J call may be wrong. Germline V CDR1 and CDR2: KGHSH, LQKENI. This CDR3 is 16 amino acids long. The CDR3 nucleotides read TGTGCCAGCTCACCAATTTTAACAGAGAGCTCCTACGAGCAGTACTTC. It yields the protein CASSPILTESSYEQYF.

The V gene is TRBV7-2, the J gene TRBJ2-1, with TRBD2 identical over 13 bases. This CDR3 is built from 15 residues. V dropped 4 bases and J dropped 4; count of bases not matched to a gene: 1. Germline V CDR1 and CDR2: SGHTA, FQGNSA. The CDR3 here is CASSSLAGGYNEQFF. The CDR3 region has the DNA TGTGCCAGCAGCTCACTAGCGGGGGGGTACAATGAGCAGTTCTTC.

The chain joins TRBV5-4 to TRBJ2-4; 7 nucleotides agree with TRBD2. V shed 3 bases, J shed 3 bases, and the junction held 12 bases outside the gene matches. The CDR3 has 17 amino acids. The V gene's germline CDR1 is SGHNT and CDR2 YYREEE (reference sequence). The CDR3 here is CASSSISSGSDKNIQYF. The CDR3 region has the DNA TGTGCCAGCAGCTCGATCTCTAGCGGTTCAGACAAAAACATTCAGTACTTC.

A note on this clone: The sample carries other DNA sequences with the same CDR3. The chain recombines TRBV14 with TRBJ1-2, with 8 bases matching TRBD1. The CDR3 totals 13 residues. Germline V gene data show CDR1 as SGHDN and CDR2 as FVKESK. V was clipped by 6 bases and J by 5 bases; unmatched bases: 5. The CDR3 nucleotides are TGTGCCAGCAGTCCCGACAGGGGATATGGCTACACCTTC. It specifies CASSPDRGYGYTF. The full variable domain, its missing parts supplied by reference TRBV14 and TRBJ1-2, is EAGVTQFPSHSVIEKGQTVTLRCDPISGHDNLYWYRRVMGKEIKFLLHFVKESKQDESGMPNNRFLAERTGGTYSTLKVQPAELEDSGVYFCASSPDRGYGYTFGSGTRLTVV.

This clone was detected only once. The chain couples TRBV4-1 to TRBJ2-7; TRBD2 matches 9 bases. The closer fit of TRBJ2-1 to the DNA end suggests the J call may be wrong. The CDR3 is 17 residues long. CDR1 MGHRA and CDR2 YSYEKL come from the germline V gene. CDR3 DNA: TGCGCCAGCAGCCAAGATCAAGGGACTAGCTCTGTAAATGAGCAGTTCTTC. Its translation is CASSQDQGTSSVNEQFF.

J is TRBJ2-7 and V is TRBV11-2; TRBD1 matches 10 bases. Trimming removed 3 bases from V and 3 bases from J; junction bases left unmatched: 8. Germline lookup yields CDR1 SGHAT and CDR2 FQNNGV. There are 16 residues in the CDR3. CDR3 bases: TGTGCCAGCAGCTTTAGTAGGGGACAGGGGAACTACGAGCAGTACTTC. Translation gives CASSFSRGQGNYEQYF.

The chain uses TRBV7-6 and TRBJ2-2, with D tentatively TRBD2 (5 bases). With 0 bases removed from V and 5 bases from J, the gap between germline ends came to 10 bases. The germline V gene has CDR1 SGHVS and CDR2 FNYEAQ. This CDR3 comprises 15 residues. CDR3 coding DNA: TGTGCCAGCAGCTTAGCGTATAGGGAGACCGGGGAGCTGTTTTTT. This sequence encodes CASSLAYRETGELFF.